Reported below is one T cell receptor beta chain. Its antigen is undetermined. Losses at the gene ends were 5 bases for V and 9 bases for J; bases not matched to a gene: 14. Germline CDR1 SGHTA, CDR2 FQGNSA. The CDR3 spans 16 residues. This entry is derived from a study of graft-versus-host responses after intestinal transplantation. The wider study: Anti-thymocyte globulin induction was given to all recipients, followed by tacrolimus and steroids for roughly 3 years.

Study conclusions and caveats: Early post-transplant HvG declines were associated with peak circulating GvH clone levels. In recipient marrow, GvH clones were found, and some appeared first in ileum or blood.

TCRdb's copy holds only in-frame clones and misses some; the assay was immunoSEQ multiplex PCR. The table has more than 90,000 clones, 85% to 95% seen once. The sequence was collected from a human donor who received an intestinal transplant. Material: unstimulated CD8+ T cells sorted from spleen or lymph node cells, obtained before intestinal transplant. The V and J genes are TRBV7-2 and TRBJ2-1; TRBD2 aligns across 9 bases. CDR3 region: CASSPVASGGFREQFF. In DNA, the CDR3 is TGTGCCAGCAGCCCAGTAGCCAGCGGGGGGTTTCGTGAGCAGTTCTTC.